This paragraph reports one T cell receptor beta chain. What it binds is not known. TCRdb's copy holds only in-frame clones and misses some; the assay was immunoSEQ multiplex PCR. The sample has 140,000 or so clones; 85% to 90% are singletons. The data stem from a study of cytomegalovirus exposure and HLA in healthy donors. Study-level points and caveats: Reports showed the classifier diagnosing cytomegalovirus status with high specificity and sensitivity.

The CDR3 extends over 14 amino acids. From germline, CDR1 is MDHEN and CDR2 SYDVKM. V was trimmed by 3 bases and J by 6 bases, leaving 14 bases between them. The receptor's source is a woman aged 30 to 39 in good health and CMV-seropositive. The chain combines TRBV28 with TRBJ1-2; D possibly corresponds to TRBD1 (5 bases). The specimen was PBMCs. CDR3 region: CASSLGWGEHGYTF. CDR3 sequence (DNA): TGTGCCAGCAGTTTGGGGTGGGGGGAACATGGCTACACCTTC.